The 2 T cell receptor beta chains listed next were all sequenced from one sample in a study of T cell clonotyping in hematopoietic cell transplantation (dated by TCRdb to the early 2020s). Libraries came from the immunoSEQ multiplex PCR assay. What TCRdb holds here is the immuneACCESS table cut down to in-frame rearrangements. Part of the clones is not present; checked against another copy, under half of the missing clones reflect an unresolved V gene, and the others are unexplained. The sample includes fewer than 9,500 clones, with about 94% observed a single time. The ten largest clones capture roughly 1.4% of the sample. The time point label corresponds to: 30 days after allo-HCT. The starting material was peripheral blood mononuclear cells, obtained 30 days after allogeneic stem cell transplant. These receptors were obtained from a male patient between 55 and 70 years old who had an allogeneic stem cell transplant from an unrelated donor, so T cells may come from the graft donor. Some clones in this sample may be carry-over from other donors' samples.

The chain joins TRBV4-1 to TRBJ1-5, with no clear D. The germline CDR1 and CDR2 sequences are MGHRA and YSYEKL. This CDR3 contains 15 residues. Trimming stripped 4 bases from V and 5 bases from J, with 15 bases between. CDR3 DNA sequence: TGCGCCAGCAGCCCGAATACCGGGAGCTATCAGCCCCAGCATTTT. Protein sequence: CASSPNTGSYQPQHF.

V is TRBV10-1 and J is TRBJ1-1; D is ambiguous. Germline values: CDR1 WNHNN, CDR2 SYGVQD (reference sequence). Trimming shortened V by 0 bases and J by 6 bases, and 11 bases separated the two germline ends. This CDR3 region has 14 residues. Written as DNA, the CDR3 is TGCGCCAGCAGTGAGTCGTCGGGGTCCCCTGAAGCTTTCTTT. It encodes CASSESSGSPEAFF.